The 3 T cell receptor beta chains below were found in one sample sequenced in a study of T cells in Graves' hyperthyroidism and ophthalmopathy. RNA transcripts served as the template for amplifying TCR beta CDR3 regions. TCR CDR3 underwent first-round RT-PCR with the HTBI primer set. One entry per CDR3 protein, called by TCRdb with MiXCR from the multiplex PCR reads. Of 500,000 or so distinct CDR3 sequences listed, over 15% are singletons. Material for sequencing was blood. The source of these receptors is a woman aged 18-29 years with Graves' ophthalmopathy.

The table lists this clonotype with many counts. The V gene is TRBV5-6, the J gene TRBJ1-2; D remains unclear. In germline, CDR1 is SGHDT, CDR2 YYEEEE. The CDR3 extends over 13 amino acids. The ends were cut back, 4 bases at V and 8 bases at J, with 15 bases in the middle. DNA of the CDR3: TGTGCCAGCAGCGCCACGCGGGTGAGGGGCTACACCTTC. Translation: CASSATRVRGYTF.

The table lists this clonotype with many counts. The chain links TRBV13 to TRBJ2-1; 8 nucleotides match TRBD2. Germline V gene data show CDR1 as PRHDT and CDR2 as FYEKMQ (reference sequence). V lost 0 bases and J lost 4; bases outside the gene matches: 11. The length of the CDR3 is 18 residues. The chain's CDR3 is CASSLGPLKRGQYNEQFF. CDR3 nucleotides: TGTGCCAGCAGCTTAGGACCCCTAAAGCGGGGGCAATACAATGAGCAGTTCTTC.

Only a few counts were recorded for this clonotype. The chain recombines TRBV30 with TRBJ1-5; no clear D. Deletions cut 1 base from V and 7 bases from J, with 14 bases between. The CDR3 totals 14 residues. Germline V CDR1 and CDR2: GTSNPN, SVGIG (reference sequence). CDR3 DNA: TGTGCCTGGAGTGGCCCCGGGAAACGGCAGCCCCAGCATTTT. Protein product: CAWSGPGKRQPQHF.